This T cell receptor beta chain stems from a study of beta chain features in type 1 diabetes. Study results and caveats: High-TCR-expressing cells could be over-represented by cDNA sequencing. Type 1 diabetes patients showed a moderate but significant shortening of TCRB CDR3s in all four CD4+ subsets.

The authors reverse transcribed all of the isolated RNA, so sequencing captured expressed TCRB transcripts. Clones were sequenced by immunoSEQ multiplex PCR, and TCRdb holds only the in-frame ones, with some missing. The sample lists over 500,000 clones, around a sixth occurring once. Germline V gives CDR1 SEHNR, CDR2 FQNEAQ (reference sequence). V lost 3 bases and J lost 4, with 9 bases in between. The length of the CDR3 is 13 residues. Approximately 0.11 L of blood, on average, came from one heparinised draw per donor. In its sample, this clone was seen a few times. Its antigen is not identified. The chain joins TRBV7-9 to TRBJ1-2; possibly TRBD1 for D (5 bases). Sequences were obtained from naive CD4+ T cells from blood. The receptor comes from a man between 18 and 35 years old in good health. CDR3: CASSFDSLYGYTF. The DNA for the CDR3 is TGTGCCAGCAGCTTTGACAGCCTCTATGGCTACACCTTC.